The 29 T cell receptor beta chains below were found in one sample sequenced in a study of T cells in Graves' hyperthyroidism and ophthalmopathy. Template material for amplifying TCR beta CDR3 regions consisted of RNA transcripts. When the TCR CDR3 underwent first-round RT-PCR, the HTBI primer set was used. Using its own MiXCR run on the multiplex PCR reads, TCRdb lists one record per CDR3 protein. The sample lists over 700,000 distinct CDR3 sequences, about 38% occurring once. Sequences were obtained from blood. These receptors were collected from a man between 18 and 35 years old with Graves' hyperthyroidism.

The chain recombines TRBV19 with TRBJ2-7; maybe TRBD2 (6 bases). Germline V lookup: CDR1 LNHDA, CDR2 SQIVND (reference sequence). The V end lost 3 bases, the J end lost 4 bases, and 16 bases lay between the germline ends. The CDR3 is 15 residues long. Here the CDR3 DNA reads TGTGCCAGTAGTATTGGGGCGGGGACGGGATACGAGCAGTACTTC. Its translation is CASSIGAGTGYEQYF.

This clonotype turned up a few times. V is TRBV28 and J is TRBJ2-7, with D possibly being TRBD2 (6 bases). V was cut by 6 bases and J by 7 bases, with 22 bases left in between. The CDR3 has 15 residues. CDR1 and CDR2 (germline): MDHEN, SYDVKM. Here the CDR3 reads CASSRTGTALGEQYF. DNA of the CDR3: TGTGCCAGCAGCCGAACCGGGACTGCTCTAGGGGAGCAGTACTTC.

This clonotype was detected a few times. The V call is TRBV7-9, the J call TRBJ2-2, with TRBD2 identical over 7 bases. This CDR3 has 15 amino acids. V shed 6 bases, J shed 5 bases, and the junction held 9 bases outside the gene matches. Germline lookup yields CDR1 SEHNR and CDR2 FQNEAQ (reference sequence). DNA of the CDR3: TGTGCCAGCAGTTACTCCAGCGGGGAGACCGGGGAGCTGTTTTTT. Translating it yields CASSYSSGETGELFF. Variable domain in full (rest from reference TRBV7-9 and TRBJ2-2): DTGVSQNPRHKITKRGQNVTFRCDPISEHNRLYWYRQTLGQGPEFLTYFQNEAQLEKSRLLSDRFSAERPKGSFSTLEIQRTEQGDSAMYLCASSYSSGETGELFFGEGSRLTVL.

At least ten counts were recorded for this clonotype. The junction does not match germline at one end; this may be a read error. This chain links TRBV5-1 with TRBJ1-5; D gene unclear. The germline V gene has CDR1 SGHRS and CDR2 YFSETQ. The CDR3 covers 14 residues. CDR3 amino acids: CASSLEGYNQPQHF. The CDR3 DNA reads as TGTGCCAGCAGCTTAGAAGGGTACAATCAGCCCCAGCATTTT. The entire variable domain, with the rest obtained from reference TRBV5-1 and TRBJ1-5, is as follows: KAGVTQTPRYLIKTRGQQVTLSCSPISGHRSVSWYQQTPGQGLQFLFEYFSETQRNKGNFPGRFSGRQFSNSRSEMNVSTLELGDSALYLCASSLEGYNQPQHFGDGTRLSIL.

This clonotype appeared a few times. The chain recombines TRBV20-1 with TRBJ2-2, with 8 bases identical to TRBD1. CDR3 length equals 14 residues. The germline gives CDR1 DFQATT, CDR2 SNEGSKA (reference sequence). With V trimmed by 3 bases and J by 4 bases, 4 bases remained unmatched. For the CDR3, the DNA is TGCAGTGCTAGGGAACAGGGGGGCACCGGGGAGCTGTTTTTT. This encodes CSAREQGGTGELFF.

This clonotype has just a few counts. The V gene is TRBV2, the J gene TRBJ2-2; a weak D match, TRBD2 (5 bases). Trimming stripped 6 bases from V and 1 base from J, with 9 bases between. CDR3 size: 14 residues. Germline CDR1 and CDR2: SNHLY and FYNNEI. The chain's CDR3 is CASREEQNTGELFF. CDR3 in DNA: TGTGCCAGCAGGGAGGAACAGAACACCGGGGAGCTGTTTTTT.

A few counts support this clonotype. The chain is built from TRBV11-2 and TRBJ2-7; D is perhaps TRBD2 (6 bases). The CDR3 is made up of 15 amino acids. The V end was cut by 4 bases, the J end by 2 bases, with 15 bases between. Germline V lookup: CDR1 SGHAT, CDR2 FQNNGV. The CDR3, as DNA: TGTGCCAGCAGCTGGCGGGGCCCTCCCACCTACGAGCAGTACTTC. This sequence encodes CASSWRGPPTYEQYF. The whole variable domain, filled in from reference TRBV11-2 and TRBJ2-7, reads EAGVAQSPRYKIIEKRQSVAFWCNPISGHATLYWYQQILGQGPKLLIQFQNNGVVDDSQLPKDRFSAERLKGVDSTLKIQPAKLEDSAVYLCASSWRGPPTYEQYFGPGTRLTVT.

There are a few counts of this clonotype. This chain connects TRBV20-1 to TRBJ2-6, with 7 bases lining up with TRBD1. The CDR3 has 17 amino acids. Trimming cost V 4 bases and J 0 bases; bases outside gene matches: 9. Germline lookup yields CDR1 DFQATT and CDR2 SNEGSKA (reference sequence). The CDR3: CSAINRGSNSGANVLTF. In nucleotides, the CDR3 is TGCAGTGCTATAAACAGGGGCTCCAACTCTGGGGCCAACGTCCTGACTTTC.

The J gene is TRBJ2-2, the V gene TRBV7-6; the D is unclear. Trimming cost V 1 base and J 6 bases, with 9 bases left between them. CDR1 is SGHVS, CDR2 FNYEAQ, per germline. This CDR3 contains 14 residues. The CDR3 is CASSLDPTSGELFF. In DNA form, the CDR3 reads TGTGCCAGCAGCTTAGACCCAACCTCCGGGGAGCTGTTTTTT.

The V and J genes are TRBV6-5 and TRBJ2-5; 7 bases are shared with TRBD2. V shed 5 bases and J 9 bases; nucleotides not matched to a gene: 3. The germline V gene encodes CDR1 MNHEY and CDR2 SVGAGI. The CDR3 contains 11 residues. This CDR3 is CASSVGGAQYF. CDR3 in DNA: TGTGCCAGCAGTGTTGGGGGGGCCCAGTACTTC.

CDR3 DNA sequence: TGTGCCATCAGTGAGACGGCAGGGGGCACCGGGGAGCTGTTTTTT. It is translated as CAISETAGGTGELFF. The V call is TRBV10-3, the J call TRBJ2-2; TRBD1 matches 7 bases. Germline values: CDR1 ENHRY, CDR2 SYGVKD. CDR3 length: 15 residues. The J segment lost 4 bases and the V segment lost 2 bases, leaving 4 bases of the junction unmatched.

A word on this clonotype: This may come from a read error, since a much larger clone is one base off. The chain links TRBV5-1 to TRBJ1-2; no definite D call. The length of the CDR3 is 14 residues. Trimming took off 2 bases at V and 8 bases at J, with 16 bases between the two ends. The germline V gene encodes CDR1 SGHRS and CDR2 YFSETQ. CDR3 protein: CASSFEAWDRGYTF. The CDR3 DNA is TGCGCCAGCAGCTTCGAGGCATGGGATAGGGGCTACACCTTC.

The sample holds a few counts of this clonotype. The chain uses TRBV9 and TRBJ1-1; no firm D call. Per germline, CDR1 SGDLS and CDR2 YYNGEE. The CDR3 is 13 amino acids. V was trimmed by 0 bases and J by 10 bases, leaving 13 bases between them. The CDR3 loop reads CASSVGNGPAAFF. DNA of the CDR3: TGTGCCAGCAGCGTAGGGAACGGGCCGGCAGCTTTCTTT.

This chain joins TRBV29-1 and TRBJ1-1; D unclear. The length of the CDR3 is 13 residues. Germline V gene data show CDR1 as SQVTM and CDR2 as ANQGSEA. Trimming stripped 6 bases from V and 0 bases from J, with 11 bases between. The CDR3 coding sequence is TGCAGCGTCGCCAGGAGGCTGAACACTGAAGCTTTCTTT. Its protein product is CSVARRLNTEAFF. Complete variable domain (other parts from reference TRBV29-1 and TRBJ1-1): SAVISQKPSRDICQRGTSLTIQCQVDSQVTMMFWYRQQPGQSLTLIATANQGSEATYESGFVIDKFPISRPNLTFSTLTVSNMSPEDSSIYLCSVARRLNTEAFFGQGTRLTVV.

As to this clonotype: A read error may be the cause here, since a much bigger clone is one base away. The V call is TRBV10-1, the J call TRBJ1-1; D unresolved. The CDR3 has 13 residues. CDR1 and CDR2 from the germline V gene are WNHNN and SYGVQD (reference sequence). For the CDR3, the DNA is TGCACCAGCCCCCGTGTCATGAACACTGAAGCTTTCTTT. Translated, it gives CTSPRVMNTEAFF.

This clonotype was counted at least ten times. The genes are TRBV7-9 and TRBJ2-7; 7 bases match TRBD1. CDR1 SEHNR and CDR2 FQNEAQ come from the germline V gene (reference sequence). V shed 5 bases and J 2 bases; nucleotides not matched to a gene: 6. CDR3 length: 14 residues. CDR3 in amino acids: CASSLDRDTYEQYF. Written as DNA, the CDR3 is TGTGCCAGCAGCCTCGACAGGGACACCTACGAGCAGTACTTC.

In DNA, the CDR3 is TGTGCCAGCAGCGCAGCGGGAGGAGGAGATACGCAGTATTTT. Translation gives CASSAAGGGDTQYF. This chain joins TRBV7-9 and TRBJ2-3, with TRBD2 matching 9 bases. V lost 5 bases, J lost 5 bases, and 5 bases stayed unmatched. Germline loops: CDR1 SEHNR, CDR2 FQNEAQ (reference sequence). The CDR3 spans 14 residues. Full variable domain (missing parts from reference TRBV7-9 and TRBJ2-3): DTGVSQNPRHKITKRGQNVTFRCDPISEHNRLYWYRQTLGQGPEFLTYFQNEAQLEKSRLLSDRFSAERPKGSFSTLEIQRTEQGDSAMYLCASSAAGGGDTQYFGPGTRLTVL.

The CDR3 DNA sequence: TGTGCCATCAGTGTCCAGGGGAATCAGCCCCAGCATTTT. It specifies CAISVQGNQPQHF. V gene TRBV10-3 combines with J gene TRBJ1-5; D perhaps matches TRBD1 (6 bases). V shed 4 bases and J shed 4 bases, with 8 bases lying between them. Germline CDR1 reads ENHRY; CDR2 reads SYGVKD. The CDR3 totals 13 residues.

This clonotype was counted only a few times. The chain recombines TRBV7-9 with TRBJ1-6; D might be TRBD1 (5 bases). There are 12 residues in the CDR3. Looked up from germline, CDR1 is SEHNR and CDR2 is FQNEAQ (reference sequence). Trimming shortened V by 5 bases and J by 12 bases, and 11 bases separated the two germline ends. The CDR3 nucleotides are TGTGCCAGCAGCATACCCCAGGGACCCCTCCACTTT. Translation gives CASSIPQGPLHF. The full variable domain, its missing parts supplied by reference TRBV7-9 and TRBJ1-6, is DTGVSQNPRHKITKRGQNVTFRCDPISEHNRLYWYRQTLGQGPEFLTYFQNEAQLEKSRLLSDRFSAERPKGSFSTLEIQRTEQGDSAMYLCASSIPQGPLHFGNGTRLTVT.

This chain joins TRBV14 and TRBJ1-6; D is possibly TRBD1 (5 bases). Between the trimmed V and J ends, which lost 4 bases and 7 bases, there was a span of 11 bases. There are 14 residues in the CDR3. Germline-derived CDR1 and CDR2 are SGHDN and FVKESK. CDR3 residues: CASSRGGRNSPLHF. The CDR3 DNA reads TGTGCCAGCAGCCGGGGGGGGAGGAATTCACCCCTCCACTTT.

A remark on this clonotype: Sequence at one end of the junction differs from germline and may be a read error. The rearrangement links TRBV5-6 to TRBJ2-5, with D perhaps TRBD2 (5 bases). The CDR3 has 12 amino acids. Per germline, CDR1 SGHDT and CDR2 YYEEEE. CDR3: CAGSLEAETQYF. The CDR3 DNA is TGTGCCGGCAGCTTGGAGGCAGAGACCCAGTACTTC.

This clonotype was recorded at least ten times. The gene calls are TRBV7-9 and TRBJ1-2; 8 bases are a match to TRBD1. The length of the CDR3 is 15 residues. The junction had 8 bases not matched to a gene; V was cut back by 5 bases and J by 3 bases. Germline V lookup: CDR1 SEHNR, CDR2 FQNEAQ (reference sequence). The CDR3 sequence is CASSIGQGAHYGYTF. The CDR3 nucleotides read TGTGCCAGCAGCATCGGACAGGGCGCACACTATGGCTACACCTTC.

In this sample, this clonotype turned up many times. The rearrangement joins TRBV10-3 to TRBJ2-7; D may be TRBD1 (6 bases). The CDR3 covers 14 residues. V was trimmed by 7 bases and J by 3 bases, leaving 16 bases between them. From germline, CDR1 is ENHRY and CDR2 SYGVKD. The CDR3 loop is CAINPDRTHYEQYF. As DNA, the CDR3 is TGTGCCATCAACCCAGACAGGACCCACTACGAGCAGTACTTC.

This clonotype was seen more than once but under ten times. This chain joins TRBV19 and TRBJ2-7, with 7 bases matching TRBD2. Germline-derived CDR1 and CDR2 are LNHDA and SQIVND (reference sequence). The CDR3 runs to 14 residues. V shed 9 bases, J shed 0 bases, and the junction held 8 bases outside the gene matches. CDR3 nucleotide sequence: TGTGCCAGGATAGGTAGCGGGTACTCCTACGAGCAGTACTTC. This codes for CARIGSGYSYEQYF. The whole variable domain, filled in from reference TRBV19 and TRBJ2-7, reads DGGITQSPKYLFRKEGQNVTLSCEQNLNHDAMYWYRQDPGQGLRLIYYSQIVNDFQKGDIAEGYSVSREKKESFPLTVTSAQKNPTAFYLCARIGSGYSYEQYFGPGTRLTVT.

The table lists this clonotype with a few counts. This chain links TRBV20-1 with TRBJ1-1; D ambiguous. The CDR3 is made up of 14 amino acids. V lost 2 bases and J 1 base, leaving 11 bases between the germline ends. Looked up from germline, CDR1 is DFQATT and CDR2 is SNEGSKA (reference sequence). The CDR3 coding sequence is TGCAGTGCTAGAAAAGGACCGACGAACACTGAAGCTTTCTTT. Protein: CSARKGPTNTEAFF.

The chain uses TRBV7-9 and TRBJ1-5; no clear D gene. The ends were cut back, 5 bases at V and 4 bases at J, with 12 bases in the middle. The CDR3 is 14 residues long. Germline CDR1 SEHNR, CDR2 FQNEAQ (reference sequence). CDR3 DNA: TGTGCCAGCAGCAGAGAGGGCACTAATCAGCCCCAGCATTTT. Its translation: CASSREGTNQPQHF.

This clonotype has at least ten counts. With a much larger clone just one base away, this may be a read error. The chain employs TRBV7-2 and TRBJ1-4; D is unclear. The CDR3 length is 14 residues. Trimming took 1 base from V and 3 from J, leaving 6 bases between them. Germline CDR1 and CDR2: SGHTA and FQGNSA. The CDR3 DNA is TGTGCCAGCAGCTTAGGAGGGCCTAATGAAAAACTGTTTTTT. Protein sequence: CASSLGGPNEKLFF.

About this clonotype: With a much larger clone just one base away, this may be a read error. The CDR3 does not close with the conserved phenylalanine or tryptophan, likely indicating a read error. The chain uses TRBV7-8 and TRBJ2-7; D is unclear. CDR1 SGHVS and CDR2 FQNEAQ come from the germline V gene. V lost 6 bases to trimming and J lost 7 bases, with 10 bases between them. This CDR3 comprises 11 residues. Here the CDR3 reads CASSEVGEQYL. The DNA of the CDR3 is TGTGCCAGCAGTGAAGTTGGTGAGCAGTACCTC.

The V gene is TRBV20-1, the J gene TRBJ2-2; the D gene could be TRBD1 or TRBD2 (5 bases each). The germline V gene has CDR1 DFQATT and CDR2 SNEGSKA (reference sequence). This CDR3 is built from 13 residues. With 3 bases removed from V and 1 base from J, the gap between germline ends came to 6 bases. The CDR3 loop is CSARRGNTGELFF. DNA of the CDR3: TGCAGTGCTAGGAGGGGGAACACCGGGGAGCTGTTTTTT.